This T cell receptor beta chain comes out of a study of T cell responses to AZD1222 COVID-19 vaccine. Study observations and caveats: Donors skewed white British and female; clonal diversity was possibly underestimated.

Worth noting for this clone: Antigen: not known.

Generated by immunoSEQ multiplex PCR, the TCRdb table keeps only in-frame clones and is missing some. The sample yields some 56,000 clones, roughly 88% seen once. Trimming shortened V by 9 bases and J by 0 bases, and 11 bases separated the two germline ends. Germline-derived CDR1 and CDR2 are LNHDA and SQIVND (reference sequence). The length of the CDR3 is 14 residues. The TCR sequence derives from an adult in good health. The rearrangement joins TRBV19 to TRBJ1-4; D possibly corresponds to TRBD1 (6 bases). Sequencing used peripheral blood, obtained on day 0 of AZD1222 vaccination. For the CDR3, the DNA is TGTGCCAGCCGGACAGCTGCAACTAATGAAAAACTGTTTTTT. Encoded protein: CASRTAATNEKLFF. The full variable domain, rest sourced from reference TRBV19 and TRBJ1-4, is DGGITQSPKYLFRKEGQNVTLSCEQNLNHDAMYWYRQDPGQGLRLIYYSQIVNDFQKGDIAEGYSVSREKKESFPLTVTSAQKNPTAFYLCASRTAATNEKLFFGSGTQLSVL.